Listed here is a single TCR beta chain. Deletions cut 8 bases from V and 0 bases from J, with 7 bases between. CDR3 length equals 12 residues. Germline CDR1 reads MNHNS; CDR2 reads SASEGT. This sample was taken from a study of OX40 agonist ivuxolimab in advanced cancers. Sequencing was performed with immunoSEQ multiplex PCR; in TCRdb, only in-frame clones are kept and a portion is missing. The table includes some 85,000 clones, around 86% detected once. V gene TRBV6-1 combines with J gene TRBJ2-5; possibly TRBD1 for D (6 bases). The specimen comprised CD4+ or CD8+ T cells sorted from blood, sampled in a trial of the OX40 agonist ivuxolimab. The source of this sequence is an adult with an advanced solid tumor such as melanoma, head and neck, liver or kidney cancer. The CDR3 spells CASGTNQETQYF. The CDR3, as DNA: TGTGCCAGCGGGACAAACCAAGAGACCCAGTACTTC.